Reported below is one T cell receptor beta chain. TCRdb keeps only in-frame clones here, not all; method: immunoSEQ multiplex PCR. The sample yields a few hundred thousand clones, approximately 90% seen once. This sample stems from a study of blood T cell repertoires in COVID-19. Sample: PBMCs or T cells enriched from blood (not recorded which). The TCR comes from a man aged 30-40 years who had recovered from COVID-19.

The CDR3 spells CASSLRGAPLRSDTEAFF. The DNA of the CDR3 is TGTGCCAGCAGCTTGCGGGGAGCTCCTCTAAGATCGGACACTGAAGCTTTCTTT. The V and J genes are TRBV5-4 and TRBJ1-1; D is undetermined. V lost 1 base to trimming and J lost 3 bases, with 22 bases between them. Germline CDR1 reads SGHNT; CDR2 reads YYREEE (reference sequence). The CDR3 spans 18 residues. The full variable domain, rest sourced from reference TRBV5-4 and TRBJ1-1, is ETGVTQSPTHLIKTRGQQVTLRCSSQSGHNTVSWYQQALGQGPQFIFQYYREEENGRGNFPPRFSGLQFPNYSSELNVNALELDDSALYLCASSLRGAPLRSDTEAFFGQGTRLTVV.